A selection of T cell receptor beta chains follows, all from one sample in a study of read filtering for tumor transcriptome and immune sequencing. TCRdb reprocessed the reads via MiXCR and lists one record per CDR3 protein. The sample lists fewer than 90,000 distinct CDR3 sequences; approximately 13% were seen once. The sample consisted of a population of CD138-negative cells sorted from bone marrow. The source is a donor aged 40 or older with multiple myeloma. CDR3s leave out the opening cysteine and the closing phenylalanine or tryptophan.

v_call,j_call,cdr3_length,cdr3_aa
TRBV5-1,TRBJ2-1,10,ASSHPTGEQF
TRBV12-3/TRBV12-4,TRBJ2-2,14,ASSLGGQLTTGELF
TRBV11-2,TRBJ2-3,13,ASSLTAPSTDTQY
TRBV28,TRBJ2-1,12,ASKAGGPNNEQF
TRBV19,TRBJ2-1,15,ASSTRNLAEGDNEQF
TRBV20-1,TRBJ2-1,13,SATLGGRAYNEQF
TRBV5-1,TRBJ2-3,12,ASSGTQITDTQY
TRBV29-1,TRBJ2-5,11,SVDVQGKETQY
TRBV5-1,TRBJ1-5,12,ASSAGTGDRPQH
TRBV19,TRBJ2-5,12,AGSPSPRGGTQY
TRBV2,TRBJ2-5,13,ASSLDRGFGETQY
TRBV7-9,TRBJ1-3,13,ASSLTTGSGNTIY
TRBV6-2/TRBV6-3,TRBJ2-1,12,ASGQGGSYNEQF
TRBV7-2,TRBJ2-3,12,ASSFSQPSDTQY
TRBV7-6,TRBJ2-1,14,ASSLEGSGPFNEQF
TRBV7-6,TRBJ2-7,13,ASSPRGRGDYEQY
TRBV20-1,TRBJ2-7,14,SARPRGLAGSYEQY
TRBV7-2,TRBJ2-2,13,ASSWAGQGTGELF
TRBV2,TRBJ2-6,13,ASSPVDSGANVLT
TRBV11-2,TRBJ2-2,14,ASSPRTSGNTGELF
TRBV12-3/TRBV12-4,TRBJ1-4,12,ASSRDRGGEKLF
TRBV6-5,TRBJ2-3,11,ASTRSGTDTQY
TRBV4-1,TRBJ2-7,15,ASSQGRQGKRIHEQY
TRBV6-5,TRBJ2-7,14,ASSYSTWQGGREQY
TRBV6-2/TRBV6-3,TRBJ2-5,12,ASNDRGGQETQY
TRBV29-1,TRBJ1-1,11,SVARGVGTEAF
TRBV20-1,TRBJ2-3,13,SARATSGSTDTQY
TRBV5-1,TRBJ1-2,12,ASSLPGVGYGYT
TRBV28,TRBJ1-5,13,ASSLQGGGVQPQH
TRBV9,TRBJ1-1,12,ASSAGQGHTEAF
TRBV12-3/TRBV12-4,TRBJ2-1,12,ASSSYRAYNEQF
TRBV7-3,TRBJ2-3,13,ASSLMGLPTDTQY
TRBV3-1,TRBJ2-5,12,ASGGLAGTRAQY
TRBV20-1,TRBJ1-4,13,SARDRGGGNEKLF
TRBV9,TRBJ2-1,14,ASSVSSGDSYNEQF
TRBV28,TRBJ2-1,11,ASQGGPMYEQF
TRBV30,TRBJ2-5,10,AWSVTGTARY
TRBV5-1,TRBJ2-1,11,ASSFFGDNEQF
TRBV20-1,TRBJ1-6,12,SARDGQRGSPLH
TRBV28,TRBJ2-1,10,ASSSLEDEQF
TRBV7-3,TRBJ1-1,11,ASASGVNTEAF
TRBV5-1,TRBJ2-5,14,ASRPGTGGFQETQY
TRBV7-3,TRBJ2-1,13,ASRALAGGSDEQF
TRBV6-5,TRBJ2-1,13,ASRPGPFSYNEQF
TRBV2,TRBJ1-5,10,ASKGGYQPQH
TRBV10-3,TRBJ1-5,13,AISVSHRAGQPQH
TRBV20-1,TRBJ1-6,12,SARSRTGQSPLH
TRBV24-1,TRBJ2-2,12,ATSPEGRTGELF
TRBV9,TRBJ2-2,11,ASSVTGAGELF
TRBV7-9,TRBJ2-1,12,ASSLVGTSGRVF
TRBV7-9,TRBJ2-7,13,ASSLDAGRRHEQY
TRBV11-2,TRBJ1-5,10,ASSLTNQPQH
TRBV7-9,TRBJ1-5,12,ASSLVDGNQPQH
TRBV5-1,TRBJ2-7,10,ASRSDRQEQY
TRBV20-1,TRBJ2-1,13,SARGRLAGGNEQF
TRBV7-9,TRBJ2-3,12,ASSPDISTDTQY
TRBV7-8,TRBJ2-1,13,ASSFPFDRGNEQF
TRBV6-2/TRBV6-3,TRBJ2-1,13,ASRIAGGPRNEQF
TRBV5-1,TRBJ2-7,13,ASSIGQGGGYEQY
TRBV6-5,TRBJ1-1,12,ASSYSLRNTEAF